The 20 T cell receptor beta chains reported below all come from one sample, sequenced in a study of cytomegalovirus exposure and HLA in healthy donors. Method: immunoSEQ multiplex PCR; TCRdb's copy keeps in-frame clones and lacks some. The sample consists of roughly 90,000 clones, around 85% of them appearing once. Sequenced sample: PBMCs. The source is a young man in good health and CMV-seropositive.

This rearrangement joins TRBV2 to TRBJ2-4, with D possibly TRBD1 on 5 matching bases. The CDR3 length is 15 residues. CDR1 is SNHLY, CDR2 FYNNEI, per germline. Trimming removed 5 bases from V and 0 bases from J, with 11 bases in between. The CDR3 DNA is TGTGCCAGCAGTAACAGGAACCTAGCCAAAAACATTCAGTACTTC. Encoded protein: CASSNRNLAKNIQYF. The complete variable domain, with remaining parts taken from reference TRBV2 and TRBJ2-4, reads EPEVTQTPSHQVTQMGQEVILRCVPISNHLYFYWYRQILGQKVEFLVSFYNNEISEKSEIFDDQFSVERPDGSNFTLKIRSTKLEDSAMYFCASSNRNLAKNIQYFGAGTRLSVL.

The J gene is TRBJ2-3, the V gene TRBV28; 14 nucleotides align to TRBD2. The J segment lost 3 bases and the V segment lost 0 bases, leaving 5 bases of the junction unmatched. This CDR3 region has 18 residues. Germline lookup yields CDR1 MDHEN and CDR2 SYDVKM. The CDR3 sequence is CASSLWGLAGVLTDTQYF. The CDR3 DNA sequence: TGTGCCAGCAGTTTATGGGGACTAGCGGGAGTATTGACAGATACGCAGTATTTT.

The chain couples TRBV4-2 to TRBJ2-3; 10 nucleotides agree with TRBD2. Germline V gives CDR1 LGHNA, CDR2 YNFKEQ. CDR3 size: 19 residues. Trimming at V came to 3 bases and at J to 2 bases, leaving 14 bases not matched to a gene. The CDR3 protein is CASSQLASSGRAYTDTQYF. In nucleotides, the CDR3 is TGTGCCAGCAGCCAGCTCGCCTCCAGCGGGAGGGCCTACACAGATACGCAGTATTTT.

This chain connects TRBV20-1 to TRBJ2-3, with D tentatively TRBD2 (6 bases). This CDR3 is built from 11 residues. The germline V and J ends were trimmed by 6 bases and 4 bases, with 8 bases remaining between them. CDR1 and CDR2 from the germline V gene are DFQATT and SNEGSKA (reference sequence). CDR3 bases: TGCAGTGCCCGACTAGCAGATACGCAGTATTTT. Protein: CSARLADTQYF.

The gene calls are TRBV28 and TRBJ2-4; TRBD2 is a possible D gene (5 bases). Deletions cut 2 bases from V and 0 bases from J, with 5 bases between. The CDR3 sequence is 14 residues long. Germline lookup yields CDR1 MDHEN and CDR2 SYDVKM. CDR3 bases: TGTGCCAGCAGTTTAGCGGGAGCCAAAAACATTCAGTACTTC. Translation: CASSLAGAKNIQYF.

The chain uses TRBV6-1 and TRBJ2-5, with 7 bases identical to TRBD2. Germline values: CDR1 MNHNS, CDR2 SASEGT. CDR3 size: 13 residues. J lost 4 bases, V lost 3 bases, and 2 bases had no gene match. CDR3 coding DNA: TGTGCCAGCAGTGAGTGGGGGGGAGAGACCCAGTACTTC. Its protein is CASSEWGGETQYF.

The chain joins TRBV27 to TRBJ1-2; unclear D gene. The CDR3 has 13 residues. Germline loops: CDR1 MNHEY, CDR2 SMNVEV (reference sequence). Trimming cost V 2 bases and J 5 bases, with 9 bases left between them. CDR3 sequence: CASSLTFSYGYTF. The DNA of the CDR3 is TGTGCCAGCAGTTTAACCTTCAGTTATGGCTACACCTTC.

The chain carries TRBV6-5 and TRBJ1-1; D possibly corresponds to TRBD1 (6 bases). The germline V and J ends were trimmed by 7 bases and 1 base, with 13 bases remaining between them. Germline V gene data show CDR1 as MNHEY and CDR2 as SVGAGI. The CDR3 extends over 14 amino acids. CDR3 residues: CASTPGEWNTEAFF. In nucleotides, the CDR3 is TGTGCCAGCACCCCAGGGGAATGGAACACTGAAGCTTTCTTT.

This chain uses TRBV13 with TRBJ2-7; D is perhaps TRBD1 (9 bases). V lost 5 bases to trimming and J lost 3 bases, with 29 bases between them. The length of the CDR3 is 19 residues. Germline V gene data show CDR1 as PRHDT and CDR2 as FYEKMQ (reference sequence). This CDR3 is CASSPRGTRGQGHLYEQYF. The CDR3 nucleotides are TGTGCCAGCAGCCCGAGGGGGACTAGGGGACAGGGACATCTCTACGAGCAGTACTTC. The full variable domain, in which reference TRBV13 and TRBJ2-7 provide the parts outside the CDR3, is AAGVIQSPRHLIKEKRETATLKCYPIPRHDTVYWYQQGPGQDPQFLISFYEKMQSDKGSIPDRFSAQQFSDYHSELNMSSLELGDSALYFCASSPRGTRGQGHLYEQYFGPGTRLTVT.

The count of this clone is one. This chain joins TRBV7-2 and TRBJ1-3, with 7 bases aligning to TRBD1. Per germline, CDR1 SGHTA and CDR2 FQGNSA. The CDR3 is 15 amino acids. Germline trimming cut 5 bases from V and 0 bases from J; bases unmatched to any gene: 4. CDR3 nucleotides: TGTGCCAGCAGCCTATGGGACAGCTCTGGAAACACCATATATTTT. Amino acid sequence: CASSLWDSSGNTIYF.

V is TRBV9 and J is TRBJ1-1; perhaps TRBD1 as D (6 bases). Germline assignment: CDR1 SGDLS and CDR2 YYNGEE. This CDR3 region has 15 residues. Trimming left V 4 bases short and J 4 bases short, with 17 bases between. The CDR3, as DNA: TGTGCCAGCAGCCCGGTCGGGGGGGCCAGCACTGAAGCTTTCTTT. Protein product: CASSPVGGASTEAFF.

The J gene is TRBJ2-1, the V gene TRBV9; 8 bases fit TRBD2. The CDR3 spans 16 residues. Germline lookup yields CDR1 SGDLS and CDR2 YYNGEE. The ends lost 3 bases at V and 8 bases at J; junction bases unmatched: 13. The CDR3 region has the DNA TGTGCCAGCAGCGACCCCGAGCGGGGGCTAGGGGATGAGCAGTTCTTC. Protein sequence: CASSDPERGLGDEQFF.

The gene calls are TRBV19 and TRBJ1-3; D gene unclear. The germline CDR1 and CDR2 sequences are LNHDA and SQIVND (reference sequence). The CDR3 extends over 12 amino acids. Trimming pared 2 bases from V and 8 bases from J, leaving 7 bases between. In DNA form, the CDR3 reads TGTGCCAGTAGTATATTGCGGGACACCATATATTTT. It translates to CASSILRDTIYF.

CDR3 loop: CASSYPGGNIQYF. The CDR3 DNA sequence: TGTGCCAGCAGTTACCCCGGGGGGAACATTCAGTACTTC. V is TRBV6-5 and J is TRBJ2-4; TRBD2 agrees at 7 bases. The CDR3 spans 13 residues. CDR1 MNHEY and CDR2 SVGAGI come from the germline V gene. V gave up 2 bases and J gave up 7 bases; unmatched junction bases: 2.

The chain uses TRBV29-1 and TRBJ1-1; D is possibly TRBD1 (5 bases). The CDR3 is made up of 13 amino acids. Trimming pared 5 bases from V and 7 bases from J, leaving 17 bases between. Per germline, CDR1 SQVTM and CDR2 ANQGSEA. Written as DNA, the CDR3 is TGCAGCGTTTCGCGCGACAGTTGGGTTGAAGCTTTCTTT. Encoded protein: CSVSRDSWVEAFF.

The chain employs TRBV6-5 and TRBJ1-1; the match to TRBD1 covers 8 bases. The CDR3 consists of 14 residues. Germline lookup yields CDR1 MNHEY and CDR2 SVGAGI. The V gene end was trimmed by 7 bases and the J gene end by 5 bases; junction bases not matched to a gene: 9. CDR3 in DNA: TGTGCCAGCATCCCAGGGGGCGCGAGTACTGAAGCTTTCTTT. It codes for CASIPGGASTEAFF.

DNA of the CDR3: TGTGCCAGTATTGGAGGGGGCGCGGGGTTGAACACTGAAGCTTTCTTT. Translation: CASIGGGAGLNTEAFF. The rearrangement joins TRBV19 to TRBJ1-1; TRBD1 matches at 7 bases. Trimming removed 7 bases from V and 0 bases from J; junction bases left unmatched: 11. In germline, CDR1 is LNHDA, CDR2 SQIVND (reference sequence). The CDR3 has 16 residues.

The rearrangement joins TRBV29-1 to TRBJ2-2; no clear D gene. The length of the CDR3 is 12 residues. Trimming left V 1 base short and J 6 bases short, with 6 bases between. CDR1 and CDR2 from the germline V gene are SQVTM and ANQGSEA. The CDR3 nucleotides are TGCAGCGTTGAAGGCGCGTCCGGGGAGCTGTTTTTT. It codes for CSVEGASGELFF.

The CDR3 region has the DNA TGTGCCAGCAGTTTAGGGACAGGGGTTCGGGGGGAGCTGTTTTTT. This encodes CASSLGTGVRGELFF. The chain employs TRBV27 and TRBJ2-2; 10 bases fit TRBD1. Germline lookup yields CDR1 MNHEY and CDR2 SMNVEV (reference sequence). This CDR3 has 15 residues. After removal of 2 bases from V and 8 bases from J, the junction contained 5 bases not matched to a gene.

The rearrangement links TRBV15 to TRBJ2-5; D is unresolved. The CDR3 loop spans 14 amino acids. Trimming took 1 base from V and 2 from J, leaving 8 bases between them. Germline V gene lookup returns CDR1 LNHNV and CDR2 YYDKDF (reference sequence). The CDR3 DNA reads TGTGCCACCAGCAGAGGACGGGTACAAGAGACCCAGTACTTC. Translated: CATSRGRVQETQYF.